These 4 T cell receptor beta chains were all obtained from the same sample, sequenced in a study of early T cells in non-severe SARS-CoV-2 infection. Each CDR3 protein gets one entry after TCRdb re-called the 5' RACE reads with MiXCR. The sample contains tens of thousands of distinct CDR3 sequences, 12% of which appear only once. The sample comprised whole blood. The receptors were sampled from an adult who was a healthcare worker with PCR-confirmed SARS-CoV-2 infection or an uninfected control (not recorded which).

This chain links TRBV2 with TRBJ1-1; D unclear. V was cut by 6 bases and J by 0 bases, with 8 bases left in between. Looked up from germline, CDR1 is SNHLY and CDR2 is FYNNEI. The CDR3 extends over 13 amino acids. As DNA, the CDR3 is TGTGCCAGCAGCGAGCGGGTGAACACTGAAGCTTTCTTT. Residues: CASSERVNTEAFF.

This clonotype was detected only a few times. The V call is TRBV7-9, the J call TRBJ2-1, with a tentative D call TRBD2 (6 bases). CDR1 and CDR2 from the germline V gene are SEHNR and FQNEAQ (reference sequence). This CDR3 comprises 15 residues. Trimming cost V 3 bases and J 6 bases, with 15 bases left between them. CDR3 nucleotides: TGTGCCAGCAGCTTGAACGGAGGGCCGACCAATGAGCAGTTCTTC. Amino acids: CASSLNGGPTNEQFF.

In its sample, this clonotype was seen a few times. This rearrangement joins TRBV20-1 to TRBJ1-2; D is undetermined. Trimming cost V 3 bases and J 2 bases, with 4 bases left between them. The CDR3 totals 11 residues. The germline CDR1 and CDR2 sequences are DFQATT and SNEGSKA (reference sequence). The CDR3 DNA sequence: TGCAGTGCTAGGGACAACTATGGCTACACCTTC. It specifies CSARDNYGYTF.

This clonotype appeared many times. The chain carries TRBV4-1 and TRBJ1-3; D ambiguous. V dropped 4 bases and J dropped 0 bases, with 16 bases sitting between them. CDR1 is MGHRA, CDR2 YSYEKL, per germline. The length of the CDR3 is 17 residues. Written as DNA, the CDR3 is TGCGCCAGCAGCCCTATCTGGCCCCAGAGCTCTGGAAACACCATATATTTT. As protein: CASSPIWPQSSGNTIYF.